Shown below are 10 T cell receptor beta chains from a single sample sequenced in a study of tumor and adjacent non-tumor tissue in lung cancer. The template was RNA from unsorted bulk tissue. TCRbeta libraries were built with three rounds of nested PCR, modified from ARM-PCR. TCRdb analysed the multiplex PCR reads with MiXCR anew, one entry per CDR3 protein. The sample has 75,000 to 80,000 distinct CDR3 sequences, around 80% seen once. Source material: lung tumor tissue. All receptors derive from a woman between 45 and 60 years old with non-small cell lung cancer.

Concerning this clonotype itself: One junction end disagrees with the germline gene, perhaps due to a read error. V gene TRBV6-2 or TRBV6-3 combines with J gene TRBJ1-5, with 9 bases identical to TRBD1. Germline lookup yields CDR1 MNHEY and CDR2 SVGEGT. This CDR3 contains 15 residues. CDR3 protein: CASARRGQGYQPQHF. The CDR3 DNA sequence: TGTGCCAGTGCGAGGCGGGGACAGGGTTATCAGCCTCAGCATTTT.

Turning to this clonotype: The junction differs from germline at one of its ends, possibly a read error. CDR3 sequence reads: CASKSMNTETFF. CDR3 coding DNA: TGTGCCAGCAAATCAATGAACACTGAAACTTTCTTT. V is TRBV5-1 and J is TRBJ1-1; no reliable D call. The germline CDR1 and CDR2 sequences are SGHRS and YFSETQ. The CDR3 is 12 residues long.

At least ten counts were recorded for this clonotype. In nucleotides, the CDR3 is TGTGCCAGCCGGCAGGGGAATAATCAGCCCCAGCATTTT. Translation: CASRQGNNQPQHF. This chain connects TRBV28 to TRBJ1-5, with D maybe TRBD1 (6 bases). The CDR3 is made up of 13 amino acids. Germline V gene sequence: CDR1 MDHEN, CDR2 SYDVKM. The V end was cut by 8 bases, the J end by 4 bases, with 12 bases between.

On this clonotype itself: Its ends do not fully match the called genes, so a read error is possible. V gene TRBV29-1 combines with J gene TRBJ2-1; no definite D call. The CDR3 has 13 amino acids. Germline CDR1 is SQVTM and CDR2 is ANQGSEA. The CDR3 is CSDVGITYNEQFF. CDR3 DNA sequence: TGCAGCGATGTAGGGATAACCTACAATGAACAGTTCTTC.

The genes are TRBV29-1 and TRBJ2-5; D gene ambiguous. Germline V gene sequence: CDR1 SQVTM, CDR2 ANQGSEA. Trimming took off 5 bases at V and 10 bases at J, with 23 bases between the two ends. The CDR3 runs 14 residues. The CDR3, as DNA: TGCAGCGTTTCAGGCCAGAGGTTTCGAGAAAACCAGTACTTC. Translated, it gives CSVSGQRFRENQYF.

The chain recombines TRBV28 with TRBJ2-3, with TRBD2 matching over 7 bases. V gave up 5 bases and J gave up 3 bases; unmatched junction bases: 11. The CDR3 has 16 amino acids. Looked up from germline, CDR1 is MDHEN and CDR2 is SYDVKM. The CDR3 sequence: CASSLGTIFSTDTQYF. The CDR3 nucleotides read TGTGCCAGCAGTCTCGGGACTATCTTCTCGACAGATACGCAGTATTTT.

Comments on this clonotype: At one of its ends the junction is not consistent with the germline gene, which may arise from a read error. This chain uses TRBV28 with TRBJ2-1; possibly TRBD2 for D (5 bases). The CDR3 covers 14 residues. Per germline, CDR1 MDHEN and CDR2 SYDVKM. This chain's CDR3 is CSSILTCGCNVQFF. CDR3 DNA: TGTTCCAGCATTCTGACTTGCGGGTGCAATGTGCAGTTCTTC.

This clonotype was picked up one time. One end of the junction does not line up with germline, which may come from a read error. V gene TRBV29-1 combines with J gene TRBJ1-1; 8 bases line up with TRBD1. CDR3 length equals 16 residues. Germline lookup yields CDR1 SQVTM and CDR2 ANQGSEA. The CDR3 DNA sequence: TGCAGTGTTGACGGTCCGACAGGGGAAAGGAACACTGAAGCTTTCTTT. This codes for CSVDGPTGERNTEAFF.

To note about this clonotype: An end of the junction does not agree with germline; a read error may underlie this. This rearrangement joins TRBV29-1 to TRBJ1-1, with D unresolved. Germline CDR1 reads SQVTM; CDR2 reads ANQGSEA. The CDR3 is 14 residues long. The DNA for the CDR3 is TGCAGCGTTGGGGAGCGTCCGATGAACACCGAAGCTTTCTTT. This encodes CSVGERPMNTEAFF.

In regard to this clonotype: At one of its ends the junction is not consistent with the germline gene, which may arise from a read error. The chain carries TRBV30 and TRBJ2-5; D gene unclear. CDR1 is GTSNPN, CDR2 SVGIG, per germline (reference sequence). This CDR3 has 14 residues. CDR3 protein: CVWSVGQLKETQYF. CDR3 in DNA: TGTGTCTGGAGTGTCGGTCAGTTGAAGGAGACCCAGTACTTC.